These T cell receptor beta chains were read from a single sample in a study of molecular identifiers for immune sequencing clone quantification. One entry per CDR3 protein, called by TCRdb with MiXCR from the PCR reads. The repertoire consists of 90,000 to 120,000 distinct CDR3 sequences, with around a third occurring once and the leading ten covering 4% to 4.5%. What was sequenced was naive CD8+ T cells from blood, with Jurkat cell RNA spiked in. These receptors were taken from a human donor in good health. Some libraries in this study had Jurkat cell RNA spiked in. Both conserved end residues are part of each CDR3. The order of the fields is D gene, clone size, V gene, J gene, CDR3 protein, CDR3 DNA. A D gene is named only where the DNA matches it firmly. Clone size, where shown, is once, few, many, or a class for clones that have expanded.

-	many	TRBV13	TRBJ2-7	CASSLGQVVPCLF	TGTGCCAGCAGCTTAGGCCAGGTGGTCCCCTGTCTCTTC
-	-	TRBV5-4	TRBJ1-5	CASSYGLNQPQHF	TGTGCCAGCAGCTACGGACTAAATCAGCCCCAGCATTTT
-	-	TRBV4-2	TRBJ2-3	CASSQGLLTDTQYF	TGTGCCAGCAGCCAAGGTCTACTCACAGATACGCAGTATTTT
-	-	TRBV7-6	TRBJ2-5	CASSLDPGHKDQETQYF	TGTGCCAGCAGCTTAGACCCGGGACACAAAGACCAAGAGACCCAGTACTTC
-	-	TRBV27	TRBJ2-7	CASSLIADGSYEQYF	TGTGCCAGCAGTTTAATCGCCGACGGATCCTACGAGCAGTACTTC
TRBD2	-	TRBV2	TRBJ2-1	CASRTSGRTVNEQFF	TGTGCCAGCAGAACGAGCGGGAGGACCGTCAATGAGCAGTTCTTC
-	many	TRBV20-1	TRBJ1-1	CSAREPVLNTEAFF	TGCAGTGCTAGAGAACCCGTCTTGAACACTGAAGCTTTCTTT
TRBD1	many	TRBV28	TRBJ2-7	CASSHDRVRYF	TGTGCCAGCAGTCACGACAGGGTCCGTTACTTC
-	-	TRBV27	TRBJ1-4	CASSYAGATNEKLFF	TGTGCCAGCAGTTACGCAGGTGCAACTAATGAAAAACTGTTTTTT
-	many	TRBV5-6	TRBJ1-4	CASRQETGSREKLFF	TGTGCCAGCAGACAAGAAACAGGGTCCCGGGAAAAACTGTTTTTT
-	few	TRBV29-1	TRBJ2-7	CSALGQGFYEQYF	TGCAGCGCCCTGGGGCAGGGATTTTACGAGCAGTACTTC
TRBD2	many	TRBV20-1	TRBJ2-7	CSARVPERGDYEQYF	TGCAGTGCTAGAGTTCCCGAGCGGGGCGACTACGAGCAGTACTTC
-	few	TRBV28	TRBJ1-5	CASSLDVMGLEPQHF	TGTGCCAGCAGTTTGGATGTTATGGGCCTGGAGCCCCAGCATTTT
-	many	TRBV3-1	TRBJ2-3	CASSQTPGTFGDTQYF	TGTGCCAGCAGCCAAACACCGGGGACTTTTGGGGATACGCAGTATTTT
-	many	TRBV4-1	TRBJ1-4	CASRVTTNEKLFF	TGCGCCAGCAGAGTCACAACTAATGAAAAACTGTTTTTT
-	many	TRBV29-1	TRBJ2-7	CSVGQGWYEQYF	TGCAGCGTTGGTCAGGGGTGGTACGAGCAGTACTTC
TRBD1	many	TRBV3-1	TRBJ2-5	CASSRDRDQETQYF	TGTGCCAGCAGCCGGGACAGAGACCAAGAGACCCAGTACTTC
TRBD1	few	TRBV29-1	TRBJ2-1	CSVPGTGYNEQFF	TGCAGCGTCCCCGGGACAGGCTACAATGAGCAGTTCTTC
TRBD1	-	TRBV20-1	TRBJ2-1	CSARQGVSPNNEQFF	TGCAGTGCAAGACAGGGGGTCAGTCCCAACAATGAGCAGTTCTTC
-	-	TRBV7-8	TRBJ2-5	CASRREQETQYF	TGTGCCAGCAGAAGGGAGCAAGAGACCCAGTACTTC
-	many	TRBV20-1	TRBJ1-5	CSARGTGTPQPQHF	TGCAGTGCTAGGGGAACAGGAACCCCTCAGCCCCAGCATTTT
-	-	TRBV10-3	TRBJ2-5	CAISSGLQETQCF	TGTGCCATCAGTTCAGGGCTCCAAGAGACCCAGTGCTTC
-	few	TRBV4-1	TRBJ2-7	CASSQEWKDYEQYF	TGCGCCAGCAGCCAAGAATGGAAGGACTACGAGCAGTACTTC
-	few	TRBV19	TRBJ2-1	CASSFSGARPIYNEQFF	TGTGCCAGTAGTTTTTCGGGGGCTCGACCAATTTACAATGAGCAGTTCTTC
TRBD1	many	TRBV7-8	TRBJ1-5	CASSLGQGTYQPQHF	TGTGCCAGCAGCTTAGGACAGGGGACTTATCAGCCCCAGCATTTT
-	few	TRBV7-9	TRBJ2-1	CAGGASSYNEQFF	TGTGCCGGAGGGGCTAGCTCCTACAATGAGCAGTTCTTC
TRBD1	many	TRBV2	TRBJ2-4	CASSGDSYIQYF	TGTGCCAGCAGTGGGGACAGTTACATTCAGTACTTC
-	-	TRBV11-2	TRBJ2-1	CASSFWDYNEQFF	TGTGCCAGCAGCTTTTGGGACTACAATGAGCAGTTCTTC
-	-	TRBV19	TRBJ2-6	CGVALSGANVLTF	TGTGGTGTCGCCCTCTCTGGGGCCAACGTCCTGACTTTC
-	-	TRBV19	TRBJ2-7	CASSIGPGAAYEQYF	TGTGCCAGTAGTATAGGGCCGGGAGCTGCCTACGAGCAGTACTTC
-	-	TRBV27	TRBJ2-2	CASSLSSSPGELFF	TGTGCCAGCAGTTTATCGTCCTCTCCCGGGGAGCTGTTTTTT
-	few	TRBV20-1	TRBJ2-3	CSARGHPAEGFTDTQYF	TGCAGTGCTAGAGGTCACCCGGCAGAGGGGTTCACAGATACGCAGTATTTT
-	many	TRBV28	TRBJ2-4	CASRSVLKNIQYF	TGTGCCAGCAGATCCGTACTGAAAAACATTCAGTACTTC
-	-	TRBV5-5	TRBJ1-4	CASSTGTTTNEKLFF	TGTGCCAGCAGCACCGGGACAACAACTAATGAAAAACTGTTTTTT
TRBD2	-	TRBV4-1	TRBJ2-3	CASSQSPLAGISTDTQYF	TGCGCCAGCAGCCAAAGCCCGCTAGCGGGCATCTCCACAGATACGCAGTATTTT
-	-	TRBV6-5	TRBJ1-1	CASSAANTAAFF	TGTGCCAGCAGTGCCGCGAACACTGCAGCTTTCTTT